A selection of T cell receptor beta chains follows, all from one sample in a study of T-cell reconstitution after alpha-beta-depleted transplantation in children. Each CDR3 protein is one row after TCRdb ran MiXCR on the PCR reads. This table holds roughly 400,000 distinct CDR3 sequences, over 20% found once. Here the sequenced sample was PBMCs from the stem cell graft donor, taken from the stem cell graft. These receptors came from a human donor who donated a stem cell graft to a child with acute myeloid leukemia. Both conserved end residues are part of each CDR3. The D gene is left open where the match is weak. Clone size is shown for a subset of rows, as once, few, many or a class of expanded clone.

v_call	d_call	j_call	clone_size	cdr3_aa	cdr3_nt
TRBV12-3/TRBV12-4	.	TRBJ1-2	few	CASTSGYGYTF	TGTGCCAGCACTTCGGGCTATGGCTACACCTTC
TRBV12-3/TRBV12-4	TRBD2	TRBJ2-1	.	CASRSGIGHNEQFF	TGTGCCAGTCGGAGCGGGATCGGGCACAATGAGCAGTTCTTC
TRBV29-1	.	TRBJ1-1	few	CSVVGNWNTEAFF	TGCAGCGTTGTAGGGAATTGGAACACTGAAGCTTTCTTT
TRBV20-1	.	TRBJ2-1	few	CSAPMGEYNEQFF	TGCAGTGCCCCCATGGGGGAATACAATGAGCAGTTCTTC
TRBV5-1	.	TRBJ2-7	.	CASSLQGEEQYF	TGCGCCAGCAGCCTACAGGGTGAGGAGCAGTACTTC
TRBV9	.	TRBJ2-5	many	CASSVAVGETQYF	TGTGCCAGCAGCGTAGCCGTTGGAGAGACCCAGTACTTC
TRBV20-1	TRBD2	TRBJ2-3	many	CSASRTSGLSTDTQYF	TGCAGTGCTTCCAGGACTAGCGGCCTGAGCACAGATACGCAGTATTTT
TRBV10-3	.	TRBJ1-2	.	CAISGNANYGYTF	TGTGCCATCAGCGGCAATGCGAACTATGGCTACACCTTC
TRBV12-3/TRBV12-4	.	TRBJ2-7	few	CASRALTGIGEQYF	TGTGCCAGCAGAGCCCTTACAGGGATTGGCGAGCAGTACTTC
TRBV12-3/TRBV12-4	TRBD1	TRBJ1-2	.	CASTPDRGQVNYGYTF	TGTGCCAGCACTCCGGACAGGGGGCAAGTCAACTATGGCTACACCTTC
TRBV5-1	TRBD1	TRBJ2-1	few	CASSLEGQGLDEQFF	TGCGCCAGCAGCTTGGAGGGACAGGGACTGGATGAGCAGTTCTTC
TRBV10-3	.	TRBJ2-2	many	CAISESATSNTGELFF	TGTGCCATCAGTGAGTCTGCCACCTCGAACACCGGGGAGCTGTTTTTT
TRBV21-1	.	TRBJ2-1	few	CASISGAHGEQFF	TGTGCCAGCATCTCCGGGGCTCACGGTGAGCAGTTCTTC
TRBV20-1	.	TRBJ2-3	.	CSVNYPTGTDTQYF	TGCAGTGTTAATTACCCCACGGGGACAGATACGCAGTATTTT
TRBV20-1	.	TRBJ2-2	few	CSASITEYTGELFF	TGCAGTGCTAGTATTACTGAATACACCGGGGAGCTGTTTTTT
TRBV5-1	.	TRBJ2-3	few	CASSLAVGSRDTQYF	TGCGCCAGCAGCTTGGCCGTCGGGAGTAGAGATACGCAGTATTTT
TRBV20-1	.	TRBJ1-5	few	CSAGQPQHF	TGCAGTGCGGGTCAGCCCCAGCATTTT
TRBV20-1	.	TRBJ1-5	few	CSASGEGSNQPQHF	TGCAGTGCTAGTGGGGAAGGTAGCAATCAGCCCCAGCATTTT
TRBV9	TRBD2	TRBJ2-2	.	CASSVVLAGAMNTGELFF	TGTGCCAGCAGCGTAGTACTAGCGGGAGCGATGAACACCGGGGAGCTGTTTTTT
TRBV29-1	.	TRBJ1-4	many	CSAMIATNEKLFF	TGCAGCGCGATGATCGCAACTAATGAAAAACTGTTTTTT
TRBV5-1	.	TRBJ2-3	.	CASSPRGGTDTQYF	TGCGCCAGCAGCCCTAGGGGTGGCACAGATACGCAGTATTTT
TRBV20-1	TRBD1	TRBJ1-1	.	CSVDSRDRVGNTEAFF	TGCAGTGTGGACTCCCGGGACAGGGTGGGGAACACTGAAGCTTTCTTT
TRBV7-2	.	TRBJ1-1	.	CASSSPGVPEAFF	TGTGCCAGCAGCTCCCCAGGGGTTCCTGAAGCTTTCTTT
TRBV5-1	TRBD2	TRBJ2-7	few	CASSPSSGSTYEQYF	TGCGCCAGCAGCCCTTCTAGCGGGAGTACCTACGAGCAGTACTTC
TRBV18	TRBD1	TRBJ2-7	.	CASSPPGTGVLYEQYF	TGTGCCAGCTCACCACCAGGGACAGGTGTACTATACGAGCAGTACTTC
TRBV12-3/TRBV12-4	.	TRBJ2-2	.	CASSLGRKVTGELFF	TGTGCCAGCAGTTTGGGCAGGAAAGTCACCGGGGAGCTGTTTTTT
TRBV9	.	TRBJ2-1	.	CASSVGRDWNEQFF	TGTGCCAGCAGCGTAGGGCGGGATTGGAATGAGCAGTTCTTC
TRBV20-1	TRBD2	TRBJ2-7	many	CSARDLTSGREEQYF	TGCAGTGCTAGAGATTTAACTAGCGGGAGGGAAGAGCAGTACTTC
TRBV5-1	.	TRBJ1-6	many	CASSLPGAPLHF	TGCGCCAGCAGCCTCCCGGGGGCACCCCTCCACTTT
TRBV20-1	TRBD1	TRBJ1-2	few	CSAGRDRGHRGYTF	TGCAGTGCTGGAAGGGACAGGGGGCATCGAGGCTACACCTTC
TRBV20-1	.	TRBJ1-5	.	CSARIEGIDQPQHF	TGCAGTGCTAGAATAGAGGGAATCGATCAGCCCCAGCATTTT
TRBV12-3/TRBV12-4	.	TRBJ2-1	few	CASSRRELNEQFF	TGTGCCAGCAGTAGGCGGGAACTCAATGAGCAGTTCTTC
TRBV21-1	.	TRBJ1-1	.	CASSKRHSGALWGMNTEAFF	TGTGCCAGCAGCAAAAGGCACAGCGGGGCTCTATGGGGTATGAACACTGAAGCTTTCTTT
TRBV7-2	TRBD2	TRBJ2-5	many	CASSFRLAGVQETQYF	TGTGCCAGCAGCTTCCGACTAGCGGGAGTCCAAGAGACCCAGTACTTC
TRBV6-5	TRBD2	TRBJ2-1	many	CASIGTSDNNEQFF	TGTGCCAGCATAGGGACTAGCGACAACAATGAGCAGTTCTTC
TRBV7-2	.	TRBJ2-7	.	CASSPGIEQYF	TGTGCCAGCAGCCCCGGGATCGAGCAGTACTTC
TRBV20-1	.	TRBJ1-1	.	CSAVTQPPMNTEAFF	TGCAGTGCTGTGACTCAACCACCCATGAACACTGAAGCTTTCTTT
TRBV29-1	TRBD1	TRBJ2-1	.	CSVTGENYNEQFF	TGCAGCGTAACAGGGGAGAACTACAATGAGCAGTTCTTC
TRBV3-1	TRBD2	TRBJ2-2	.	CASRPGGNTGELFF	TGTGCCAGCCGACCGGGGGGGAACACCGGGGAGCTGTTTTTT
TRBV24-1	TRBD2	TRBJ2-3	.	CATSDGLAGRTDTQYF	TGTGCCACCAGTGATGGACTAGCGGGTCGCACAGATACGCAGTATTTT